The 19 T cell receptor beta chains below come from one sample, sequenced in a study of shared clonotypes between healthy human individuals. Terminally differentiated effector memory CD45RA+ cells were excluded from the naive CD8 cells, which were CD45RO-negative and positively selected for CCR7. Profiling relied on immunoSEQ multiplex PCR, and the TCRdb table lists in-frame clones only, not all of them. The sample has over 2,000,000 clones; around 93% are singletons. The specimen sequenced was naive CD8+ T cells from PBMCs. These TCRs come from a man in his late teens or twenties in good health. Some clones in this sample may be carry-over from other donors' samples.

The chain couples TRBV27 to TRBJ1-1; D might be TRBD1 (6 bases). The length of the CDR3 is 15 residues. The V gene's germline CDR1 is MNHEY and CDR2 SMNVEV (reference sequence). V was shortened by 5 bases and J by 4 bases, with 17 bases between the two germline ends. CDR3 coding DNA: TGTGCCAGCAGTCGACAACCAACAGGGCCCACTGAAGCTTTCTTT. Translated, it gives CASSRQPTGPTEAFF.

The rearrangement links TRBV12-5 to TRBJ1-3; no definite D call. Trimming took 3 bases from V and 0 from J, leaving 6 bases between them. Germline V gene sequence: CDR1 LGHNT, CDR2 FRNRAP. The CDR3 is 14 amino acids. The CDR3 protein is CASGFSGSGNTIYF. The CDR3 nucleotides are TGTGCTAGTGGTTTCTCGGGCTCTGGAAACACCATATATTTT.

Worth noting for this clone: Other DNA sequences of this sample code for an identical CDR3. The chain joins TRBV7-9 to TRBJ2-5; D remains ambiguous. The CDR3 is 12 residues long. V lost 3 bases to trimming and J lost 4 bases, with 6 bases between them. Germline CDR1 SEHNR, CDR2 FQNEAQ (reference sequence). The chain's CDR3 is CASSLRGETQYF. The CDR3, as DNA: TGTGCCAGCAGCTTGCGTGGAGAGACCCAGTACTTC.

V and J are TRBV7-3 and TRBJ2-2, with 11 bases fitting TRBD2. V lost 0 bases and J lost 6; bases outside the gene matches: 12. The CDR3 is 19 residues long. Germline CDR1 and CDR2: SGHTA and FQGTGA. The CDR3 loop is CASSLTKGSGSGRAGELFF. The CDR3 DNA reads TGTGCCAGCAGCTTAACCAAAGGATCCGGTAGCGGGAGGGCCGGGGAGCTGTTTTTT.

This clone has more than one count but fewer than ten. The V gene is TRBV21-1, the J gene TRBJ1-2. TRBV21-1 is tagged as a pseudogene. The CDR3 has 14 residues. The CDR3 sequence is CASSKVEVNYGYTF. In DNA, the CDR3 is TGTGCCAGCAGCAAAGTTGAAGTAAACTATGGCTACACCTTC.

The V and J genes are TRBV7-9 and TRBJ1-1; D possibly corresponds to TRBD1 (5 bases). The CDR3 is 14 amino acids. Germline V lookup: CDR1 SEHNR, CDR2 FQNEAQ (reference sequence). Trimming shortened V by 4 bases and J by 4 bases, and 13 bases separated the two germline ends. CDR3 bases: TGTGCCAGCAGCTGGGGGGAGGGTGGCACTGAAGCTTTCTTT. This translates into CASSWGEGGTEAFF.

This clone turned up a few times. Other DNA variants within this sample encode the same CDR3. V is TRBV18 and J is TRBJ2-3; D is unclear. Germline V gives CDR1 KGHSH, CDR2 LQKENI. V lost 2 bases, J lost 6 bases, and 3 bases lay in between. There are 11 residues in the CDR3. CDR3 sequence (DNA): TGTGCCAGCTCACCAGGGGATACGCAGTATTTT. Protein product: CASSPGDTQYF.

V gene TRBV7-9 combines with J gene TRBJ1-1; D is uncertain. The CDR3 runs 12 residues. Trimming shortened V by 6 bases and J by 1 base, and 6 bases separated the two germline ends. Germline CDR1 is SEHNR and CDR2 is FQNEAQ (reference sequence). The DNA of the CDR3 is TGTGCCAGCAGGACTAAGAACACTGAAGCTTTCTTT. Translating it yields CASRTKNTEAFF.

The CDR3 protein is CASSRLRLAGNRDTQYF. The DNA for the CDR3 is TGTGCCAGCAGCCGCCTTAGACTAGCGGGAAATCGGGATACGCAGTATTTT. The V call is TRBV27, the J call TRBJ2-3, with 11 bases that match TRBD2. CDR1 and CDR2 from the germline V gene are MNHEY and SMNVEV (reference sequence). The CDR3 sequence is 17 residues long. With V trimmed by 6 bases and J by 6 bases, 14 bases remained unmatched.

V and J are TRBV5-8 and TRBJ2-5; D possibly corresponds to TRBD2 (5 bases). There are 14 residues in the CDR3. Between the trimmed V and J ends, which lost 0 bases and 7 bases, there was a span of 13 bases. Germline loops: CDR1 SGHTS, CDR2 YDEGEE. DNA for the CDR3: TGTGCCAGCAGCTTGGTAATGGGGAGTAGGACCCAGTACTTC. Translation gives CASSLVMGSRTQYF.

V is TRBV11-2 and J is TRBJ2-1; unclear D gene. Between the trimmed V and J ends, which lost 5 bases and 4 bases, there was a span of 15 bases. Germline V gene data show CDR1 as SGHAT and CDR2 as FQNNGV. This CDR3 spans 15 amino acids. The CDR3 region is CASSPVGVLYNEQFF. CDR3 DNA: TGTGCCAGCAGCCCCGTAGGTGTCCTGTACAATGAGCAGTTCTTC.

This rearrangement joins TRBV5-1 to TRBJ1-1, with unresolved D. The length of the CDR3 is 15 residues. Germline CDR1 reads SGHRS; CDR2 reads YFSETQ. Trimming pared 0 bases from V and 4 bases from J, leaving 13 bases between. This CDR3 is CASSLGPTPPTEAFF. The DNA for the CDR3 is TGCGCCAGCAGCTTGGGACCGACTCCCCCCACTGAAGCTTTCTTT. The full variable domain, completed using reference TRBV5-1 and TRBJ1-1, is KAGVTQTPRYLIKTRGQQVTLSCSPISGHRSVSWYQQTPGQGLQFLFEYFSETQRNKGNFPGRFSGRQFSNSRSEMNVSTLELGDSALYLCASSLGPTPPTEAFFGQGTRLTVV.

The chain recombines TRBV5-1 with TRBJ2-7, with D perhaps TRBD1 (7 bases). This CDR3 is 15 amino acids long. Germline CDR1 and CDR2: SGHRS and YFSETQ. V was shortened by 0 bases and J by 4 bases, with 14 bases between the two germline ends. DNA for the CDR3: TGCGCCAGCAGCTTGGAGGGGAGGACAGGATACGAGCAGTACTTC. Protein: CASSLEGRTGYEQYF.

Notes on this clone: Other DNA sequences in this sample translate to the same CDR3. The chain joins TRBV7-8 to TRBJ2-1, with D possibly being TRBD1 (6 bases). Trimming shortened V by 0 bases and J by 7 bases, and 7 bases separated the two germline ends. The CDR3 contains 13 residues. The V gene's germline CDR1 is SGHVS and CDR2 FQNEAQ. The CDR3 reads CASSLAGANEQFF. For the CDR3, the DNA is TGTGCCAGCAGCTTAGCGGGGGCAAATGAGCAGTTCTTC.

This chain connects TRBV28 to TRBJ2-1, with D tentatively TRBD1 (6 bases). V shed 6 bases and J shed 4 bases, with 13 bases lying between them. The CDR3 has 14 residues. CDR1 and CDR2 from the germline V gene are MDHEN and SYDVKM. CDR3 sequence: CASSADRIYNEQFF. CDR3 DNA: TGTGCCAGCAGCGCCGACAGGATTTACAATGAGCAGTTCTTC. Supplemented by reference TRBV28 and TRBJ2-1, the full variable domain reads DVKVTQSSRYLVKRTGEKVFLECVQDMDHENMFWYRQDPGLGLRLIYFSYDVKMKEKGDIPEGYSVSREKKERFSLILESASTNQTSMYLCASSADRIYNEQFFGPGTRLTVL.

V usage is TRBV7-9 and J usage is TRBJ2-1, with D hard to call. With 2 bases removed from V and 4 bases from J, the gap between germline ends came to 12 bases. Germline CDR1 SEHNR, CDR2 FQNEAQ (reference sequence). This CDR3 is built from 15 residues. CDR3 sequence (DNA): TGTGCCAGCAGCTTAAAAGTAACTAAATACAATGAGCAGTTCTTC. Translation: CASSLKVTKYNEQFF.

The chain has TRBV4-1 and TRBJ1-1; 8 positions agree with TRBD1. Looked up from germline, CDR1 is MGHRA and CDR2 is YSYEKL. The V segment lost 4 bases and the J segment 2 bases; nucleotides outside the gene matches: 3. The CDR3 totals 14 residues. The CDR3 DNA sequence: TGCGCCAGCAGCCTTCAGGGGGCTAACACTGAAGCTTTCTTT. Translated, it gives CASSLQGANTEAFF.

The DNA of the CDR3 is TGTGCCAGCAGTCGGGCAGGACGGTTGAACACTGAAGCTTTCTTT. Translated, it gives CASSRAGRLNTEAFF. The V gene is TRBV27, the J gene TRBJ1-1; D remains ambiguous. This CDR3 comprises 15 residues. Germline V CDR1 and CDR2: MNHEY, SMNVEV (reference sequence). Trimming cost V 5 bases and J 0 bases, with 13 bases left between them.

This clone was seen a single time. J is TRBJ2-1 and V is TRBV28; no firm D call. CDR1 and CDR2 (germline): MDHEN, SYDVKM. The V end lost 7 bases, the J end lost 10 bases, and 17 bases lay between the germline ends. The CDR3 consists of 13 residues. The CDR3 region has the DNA TGTGCCAGCACCCACTCGGATGTACGAGAGCAGTTCTTC. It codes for CASTHSDVREQFF.